The present T cell receptor beta chain was sequenced within a study of post-analysis software for immune sequencing data. Whole-study results and caveats: Several TRBV segments (TRBV5-6, TRBV5-1 and TRBV20-1 among them) occurred more frequently in patients than in controls.

The TCR beta cDNA libraries contained unique molecular identifiers. TCRdb itself ran the PCR reads through MiXCR, one entry per CDR3 protein. The table lists about 540,000 distinct CDR3 sequences, around 31% of them singletons, with approximately 6% in the top ten. Germline V gene data show CDR1 as LNHDA and CDR2 as SQIVND (reference sequence). V was shortened by 3 bases and J by 1 base, with 1 base between the two germline ends. The length of the CDR3 is 12 residues. As concerns this clonotype: Its antigen is as yet unknown.

The chain uses TRBV19 and TRBJ1-5; D is unresolved. Sequencing was carried out using blood. The origin of this receptor is a girl aged 2-17 years with multiple sclerosis. DNA for the CDR3: TGTGCCAGTAGTATCAGCAATCAGCCCCAGCATTTT. Translation gives CASSISNQPQHF.